Listed here are 23 T cell receptor beta chains from one sample, sequenced in a study of immune evolution from preneoplasia to lung adenocarcinoma. Produced via immunoSEQ multiplex PCR; TCRdb's table is partial and in-frame only. The profile covers approximately 8,300 clones, with 75% to 85% appearing a single time and approximately 7% taken by the ten largest. The sample taken for sequencing was FFPE adjacent normal lung tissue. Source of these receptors: a person aged 70 to 79 with lung adenocarcinoma.

Regarding this clone: At one of its ends the junction is not consistent with the germline gene, which may arise from a read error. This specimen includes other DNA sequences encoding the same CDR3. The V and J genes are TRBV7-2 and TRBJ2-7; 12 bases fit TRBD1. This CDR3 has 17 amino acids. In germline, CDR1 is SGHTA, CDR2 FQGNSA. CDR3 residues: CASSSRPPGQGAYEQYF. Written as DNA, the CDR3 is TGTGCCAGCAGCTCCCGACCGCCGGGACAGGGGGCCTACGAACAGTACTTC.

The chain couples TRBV6-5 to TRBJ1-1; D is perhaps TRBD1 (5 bases). This CDR3 has 15 residues. Germline CDR1 is MNHEY and CDR2 is SVGAGI. Trimming took off 0 bases at V and 5 bases at J, with 13 bases between the two ends. The CDR3 DNA reads TGTGCCAGCAGTTACTCTTACAGGAGAACAACTGAAGCTTTCTTT. Its translation is CASSYSYRRTTEAFF.

The chain combines TRBV27 with TRBJ2-1; 9 bases match TRBD1. Germline V gene sequence: CDR1 MNHEY, CDR2 SMNVEV (reference sequence). CDR3 length: 14 amino acids. V lost 10 bases and J lost 4; bases outside the gene matches: 8. The CDR3 sequence is CATRDRVGYNEQFF. CDR3 DNA: TGTGCCACCCGGGACAGGGTCGGGTACAATGAGCAGTTCTTC.

The genes are TRBV7-2 and TRBJ2-7; 10 positions match TRBD1. V lost 3 bases, J lost 2 bases, and 1 base stayed unmatched. Germline lookup yields CDR1 SGHTA and CDR2 FQGNSA. The CDR3 totals 14 residues. CDR3: CASSLGQGTYEQYF. The CDR3, as DNA: TGTGCCAGCAGCTTGGGACAGGGGACCTACGAGCAGTACTTC.

The CDR3 is CASSERGANTEAFF. DNA for the CDR3: TGTGCCAGCTCAGAGCGAGGGGCGAACACTGAAGCTTTCTTT. The chain recombines TRBV18 with TRBJ1-1; perhaps TRBD1 as D (5 bases). Germline V gene data show CDR1 as KGHSH and CDR2 as LQKENI. Trimming left V 5 bases short and J 1 base short, with 11 bases between. CDR3 length: 14 residues.

This sequence joins TRBV2 and TRBJ2-7; 9 bases fit TRBD1. This CDR3 region has 12 residues. J gave up 4 bases and V 11 bases, and 6 bases lay outside the gene matches. Germline V gene sequence: CDR1 SNHLY, CDR2 FYNNEI. CDR3 nucleotide sequence: TGTGCCGTACCGGGACAGGGATACGAGCAGTACTTC. Its translation: CAVPGQGYEQYF.

The chain is built from TRBV5-6 and TRBJ2-1, with TRBD2 identical over 7 bases. Germline CDR1 and CDR2: SGHDT and YYEEEE. With 4 bases clipped from V and 3 bases from J, the junction kept 7 bases outside the gene matches. This CDR3 is built from 15 residues. CDR3 loop: CASSRLAGNYNEQFF. CDR3 DNA sequence: TGTGCCAGCAGCCGCTTAGCGGGTAACTACAATGAGCAGTTCTTC.

This clone was picked up one time. The chain uses TRBV27 and TRBJ1-3, with 8 bases lining up with TRBD1. Trimming took 6 bases from V and 2 from J; bases not matched to a gene: 3. Germline V lookup: CDR1 MNHEY, CDR2 SMNVEV (reference sequence). CDR3 length equals 14 residues. The CDR3 DNA sequence: TGTGCCAGCAGGAAGGACAGGGCTGGAAACACCATATATTTT. It codes for CASRKDRAGNTIYF.

V is TRBV28 and J is TRBJ1-1; TRBD1 aligns across 7 bases. V shed 3 bases and J 4 bases; nucleotides not matched to a gene: 5. The CDR3 length is 14 residues. Germline-derived CDR1 and CDR2 are MDHEN and SYDVKM. CDR3 sequence: CASSFTGATTEAFF. CDR3 DNA: TGTGCCAGCAGTTTTACAGGGGCGACCACTGAAGCTTTCTTT.

This clone was seen just once. This chain uses TRBV19 with TRBJ1-1; D is undetermined. Trimming pared 5 bases from V and 2 bases from J, leaving 6 bases between. This CDR3 comprises 12 residues. Germline loops: CDR1 LNHDA, CDR2 SQIVND (reference sequence). The CDR3 is CASSPSNTEAFF. Here the CDR3 DNA reads TGTGCCAGTAGTCCTTCTAACACTGAAGCTTTCTTT.

The chain carries TRBV27 and TRBJ2-1; D remains ambiguous. The ends were cut back, 3 bases at V and 7 bases at J, with 16 bases in the middle. Germline loops: CDR1 MNHEY, CDR2 SMNVEV (reference sequence). The CDR3 has 15 amino acids. The CDR3: CASSFLSHQGNEQFF. DNA for the CDR3: TGTGCCAGCAGTTTTCTCAGTCACCAAGGGAATGAGCAGTTCTTC.

The genes are TRBV4-2 and TRBJ2-3; 9 positions agree with TRBD2. Per the germline V gene, CDR1 is LGHNA and CDR2 is YNFKEQ. The CDR3 loop spans 17 amino acids. Losses at the gene ends were 1 base for V and 5 bases for J; bases not matched to a gene: 10. Here the CDR3 reads CASSQGQGGGAQDTQYF. Here the CDR3 DNA reads TGTGCCAGCAGCCAAGGCCAAGGCGGGGGGGCCCAAGATACGCAGTATTTT.

V is TRBV6-5 and J is TRBJ2-1; 11 positions agree with TRBD1. The length of the CDR3 is 15 residues. The V gene's germline CDR1 is MNHEY and CDR2 SVGAGI. V lost 5 bases, J lost 9 bases, and 9 bases stayed unmatched. CDR3 coding DNA: TGTGCCAGCAGTCGAACTGGACAGGGGGCTTTTGAGCAGTTCTTC. Translated: CASSRTGQGAFEQFF.

V usage is TRBV28 and J usage is TRBJ1-5; D perhaps matches TRBD1 (5 bases). CDR3 length: 13 residues. Between the trimmed V and J ends, which lost 6 bases and 1 base, there was a span of 7 bases. Germline CDR1 reads MDHEN; CDR2 reads SYDVKM. For the CDR3, the DNA is TGTGCCAGCAGAAGGGACAGCAATCAGCCCCAGCATTTT. It specifies CASRRDSNQPQHF.

The rearrangement joins TRBV20-1 to TRBJ2-1, with D hard to call. V dropped 6 bases and J dropped 9 bases, with 12 bases sitting between them. The CDR3 is 11 residues long. CDR1 and CDR2 from the germline V gene are DFQATT and SNEGSKA (reference sequence). CDR3 residues: CSAPGVSEQFF. The CDR3 bases are TGCAGTGCCCCGGGTGTAAGTGAGCAGTTCTTC.

V usage is TRBV6-6 and J usage is TRBJ1-3; 9 bases agree with TRBD1. Germline-derived CDR1 and CDR2 are MNHNY and SVGAGI (reference sequence). V was pared by 7 bases and J by 1 base, with 8 bases of the junction left unmatched. The CDR3 spans 16 residues. As DNA, the CDR3 is TGTGCCAGCAACCCGGGACAGGGTAGATCTGGAAACACCATATATTTT. Protein sequence: CASNPGQGRSGNTIYF.

J is TRBJ1-2 and V is TRBV30; TRBD1 matches 8 bases. J gave up 6 bases and V 2 bases, and 5 bases lay outside the gene matches. Germline V gene sequence: CDR1 GTSNPN, CDR2 SVGIG (reference sequence). This CDR3 has 13 residues. The CDR3 DNA reads as TGTGCCTGGAGTAGGGACAGGACGAATGGCTACACCTTC. Its protein product is CAWSRDRTNGYTF.

The chain has TRBV29-1 and TRBJ1-2, with a weak D call TRBD1 (6 bases). The ends were cut back, 6 bases at V and 4 bases at J, with 21 bases in the middle. The CDR3 has 15 amino acids. Germline values: CDR1 SQVTM, CDR2 ANQGSEA. CDR3 loop: CSVLSSGGGGYGYTF. DNA of the CDR3: TGCAGCGTCCTTTCCTCAGGAGGGGGTGGCTATGGCTACACCTTC.

This chain links TRBV7-3 with TRBJ2-1; D possibly corresponds to TRBD2 (6 bases). With 4 bases removed from V and 3 bases from J, the gap between germline ends came to 19 bases. The CDR3 spans 17 residues. Germline CDR1 SGHTA, CDR2 FQGTGA. CDR3 bases: TGTGCCAGCAGCTCCTCTGTTGGAGGGAACAGCTACAATGAGCAGTTCTTC. Its translation is CASSSSVGGNSYNEQFF.

The V call is TRBV5-6, the J call TRBJ2-1; 7 bases match TRBD1. Germline CDR1 reads SGHDT; CDR2 reads YYEEEE. Trimming cost V 3 bases and J 7 bases; bases outside gene matches: 4. This CDR3 is built from 13 residues. DNA of the CDR3: TGTGCCAGCAGCTGGGGGACAGTGAATGAGCAGTTCTTC. It encodes CASSWGTVNEQFF.

In this sample, this clone turned up a few times. This rearrangement joins TRBV28 to TRBJ1-1; 8 nucleotides match TRBD1. This CDR3 spans 12 amino acids. Germline V gene lookup returns CDR1 MDHEN and CDR2 SYDVKM. Trimming cost V 3 bases and J 9 bases; bases outside gene matches: 3. The CDR3 protein is CASSFRQGKAFF. The CDR3 coding sequence is TGTGCCAGCAGTTTTAGACAGGGGAAAGCTTTCTTT.

This chain uses TRBV4-2 with TRBJ2-3; 10 bases match TRBD2. J lost 1 base, V lost 0 bases, and 1 base had no gene match. Germline CDR1 reads LGHNA; CDR2 reads YNFKEQ. CDR3 length: 16 residues. CDR3 amino acids: CASSQEAGGGTDTQYF. The CDR3 nucleotides read TGTGCCAGCAGCCAAGAAGCGGGGGGGGGCACAGATACGCAGTATTTT.

The gene calls are TRBV2 and TRBJ1-2, with D uncertain. CDR3 length: 12 residues. V shed 5 bases and J shed 7 bases, with 11 bases lying between them. Looked up from germline, CDR1 is SNHLY and CDR2 is FYNNEI. The CDR3 protein is CASSLGFSGYTF. For the CDR3, the DNA is TGTGCCAGCAGTTTAGGGTTTTCTGGCTACACCTTC.